Here is one T cell receptor (beta chain) with its context. Its antigen is currently unknown. This specimen comes from a study of cytomegalovirus exposure and HLA in healthy donors. Findings and caveats of the study: A previous analysis found most TCR beta V segments productive roughly 87% or roughly 30% of the time. CMV serostatus was the sole immune exposure information available. Generally TCR sequences proved uncommon, though certain public TCRs appeared in numerous donors. What a later analysis reportedly showed was that an Asian-associated ancestry cluster had fewer N-insertions than the roughly 670-donor mean.

In germline, CDR1 is SNHLY, CDR2 FYNNEI. The CDR3 totals 18 residues. V gave up 7 bases and J gave up 5 bases; unmatched junction bases: 20. The PCR used 60 Vbeta and 13 Jbeta primers. Sequenced by immunoSEQ multiplex PCR; TCRdb stores in-frame clones only, minus some. This table has under 250,000 clones, about 72% appearing once. The gene calls are TRBV2 and TRBJ2-3; 8 bases are a match to TRBD2. Sequencing was performed on PBMCs. The source is a male donor in good health and CMV-seronegative. The CDR3 region has the DNA TGTGCCAGCACCACTACCTTTCGCCCCGGGACTAGAGGAGATACGCAGTATTTT. This codes for CASTTTFRPGTRGDTQYF. Based on the CDR3 plus reference TRBV2 and TRBJ2-3, the full variable domain is EPEVTQTPSHQVTQMGQEVILRCVPISNHLYFYWYRQILGQKVEFLVSFYNNEISEKSEIFDDQFSVERPDGSNFTLKIRSTKLEDSAMYFCASTTTFRPGTRGDTQYFGPGTRLTVL.